These T cell receptor beta chains were read from a single sample in a study of blood T cell repertoires in COVID-19. Clones were sequenced by immunoSEQ multiplex PCR, and TCRdb holds only the in-frame ones, with some missing. This sample has a few hundred thousand clones, with approximately 90% found just once. The sequenced sample was PBMCs or T cells enriched from blood (not recorded which). The origin of the receptors is a human donor in a cohort exposed to, infected with or recovered from COVID-19 (not recorded which). The donor label of this sample is uncertain. Each CDR3 is given with its conserved first and last residue.

j_call v_call cdr3_aa
TRBJ1-1 TRBV9 CASSVVGQNTEAFF
TRBJ2-2 TRBV5-8 CASSLSSGTDLTGELFF
TRBJ1-5 TRBV7-9 CASSPGGVGQPQHF
TRBJ2-3 TRBV7-9 CASRSRTASTDTQYF
TRBJ1-1 TRBV7-2 CASSLDLGDSEAFF
TRBJ1-1 TRBV7-3 CASSLGQHTEAFF
TRBJ1-5 TRBV25-1 CASSPWGGKEGQPQHF
TRBJ1-5 TRBV24-1 CATSEAGDQPQHF
TRBJ1-2 TRBV6-6 CASSYEPGSYGYTF
TRBJ1-2 TRBV28 CASSLGDRGFGYTF
TRBJ2-2 TRBV27 CASSPPNTGELFF
TRBJ2-3 TRBV25-1 CASSPHPGLAGPDTQYF
TRBJ2-3 TRBV29-1 CSARGGTDTQYF
TRBJ1-1 TRBV12-3/TRBV12-4 CASRAYWAGEAFF
TRBJ1-1 TRBV6-6 CASSTGGGKNTEAFF
TRBJ2-7 TRBV30 CAWSVRLRDYEQYF
TRBJ2-2 TRBV6-1 CASSDQWQVDGELFF
TRBJ1-1 TRBV27 CASREGQGVLEAFF
TRBJ1-1 TRBV6-5 CASSYGGTSTEAFF
TRBJ1-2 TRBV13 CASSLTGEANYGYTF
TRBJ1-4 TRBV5-1 CASSGGTVRKLFF
TRBJ2-1 TRBV10-1 CASSDGLAGGNEQFF
TRBJ2-5 TRBV30 CAWSLTGFRETQYF
TRBJ2-5 TRBV5-4 CASSRLDSGEETQYF
TRBJ2-7 TRBV3-1/TRBV3-2 CASSLSSYEQYF